This T cell receptor beta chain appears in the sequencing data of a study of cytomegalovirus exposure and HLA in healthy donors listed by TCRdb under 2017. For the study in its entirety: In an earlier analysis of about 560 of the donors, about 270 Gb of sequence data and 90 million to 120 million unique TCR beta sequences from 150 million to 200 million T cells were reported. Four to six DR-DQ haplotypes were handled as single units for association and clustering, since linkage in the cohort was strong. To predict cytomegalovirus infection status, the study combined high-throughput TCR immunosequencing, statistical association of individual TCRs with disease status, and machine learning. A later genetic analysis used genome-wide SNP genotypes for about 65% of the roughly 670 donors, treating that subset as a discovery cohort. Of the approximately 400 genotyped donors, 65% to 90% fell in the genetic ancestry cluster associated with self-reported Caucasian donors. Using immunosequencing, the study profiled T cell repertoires from about 610 subjects and related those repertoires to cytomegalovirus serostatus. The number of typed donors differed by locus: about 620-640 for A, B, C, DRB1 and DQB1; some 540 for DQA1; fewer than 610 for DPA1; and 400 to 480 for DPB1. The study aimed to test whether cataloging public T cell receptors could reveal signatures of past pathogen exposure. An earlier analysis of several hundred of the donors applied high-throughput TCR beta sequencing to assess whether each TCR beta V gene segment acted as functional or pseudogenic. To study patterns of TCR occurrence, a later analysis re-analyzed previously published TCR beta repertoires from 700 or so donors and added high-resolution HLA genotyping. Among 398 genotyped donors of the cohort, an average of about 220,000 unique TCR beta nucleotide sequences was sequenced per donor, of which 15% to 20% were non-productive. The later analysis used no new phenotypic data to find candidate immune exposures, relying instead on TCR beta sequences and their occurrence across donors. Donor age, sex, ethnicity and CMV serostatus were collected together with the repertoire data. A separate validation cohort of 90 to 150 different subjects was used in addition to the roughly 700-subject first cohort. HLA typing included class I and class II loci at four-digit resolution. All discovery cohort repertoires had been generated using a single sequencing platform. Approximately 300 gigabases of sequencing data and around 90 million unique TCR sequences made up an early release that covered roughly 670 HLA-typed donors. Overall results and qualifications from the work: Because the 87-base-pair reads could not distinguish some IMGT-functional V segments, including TRBV6-2 and TRBV6-3, those segments were excluded. Linkage disequilibrium might explain the correlated functional status among segregating V segments, but an unknown experimental factor could not be ruled out. In vitro tests confirmed that a few of the cytomegalovirus-associated TCR beta chains recognize cytomegalovirus antigens. Most TCR sequences were observed very rarely across donors, whereas some public TCRs were present in many individuals. The classifier was reported to diagnose cytomegalovirus status with high specificity and sensitivity in both the original and validation cohorts. A later analysis found that TCR association rates varied across HLA loci, with DRB1 alleles showing the most associated TCRs and HLA-C alleles the fewest. An earlier analysis of approximately 540 of the donors showed that most TCR beta V segments appeared in productive rearrangements either about 87% or about 30% of the time, which broadly matched IMGT annotations. The presence/absence analyses assumed that sequencing depth was roughly uniform across donors, and that assumption may not be true. A later analysis found that HLA-associated TCR beta chains were more clonally expanded and had lower generation probabilities than equally common non-associated chains. According to a later analysis, parvovirus B19, influenza, CMV and Epstein-Barr virus appeared linked to several top co-occurrence clusters. In a later analysis, some 17,000 TCR beta sequences were associated with specific HLA alleles at a false discovery rate of 0.05. The authors suggested that the approach could potentially be generalized to other disease states and immunological phenotypes. In a later analysis, most CMV-associated TCR beta chains were found to appear HLA-restricted, with HLA associations seemingly driven largely by CMV exposure. The study listed 164 TCR beta chains as associated with cytomegalovirus. This cohort had only TCR beta chains sequenced, and the lack of alpha or paired-chain data limited which features could be detected. Because counts were too low, 15 to 20 rarely observed V segments, including chromosome 9 orphons, were left out of the earlier analysis of some 600 of the donors. A group of highly shared sequence variants was considered likely to be a technical artifact of the sequencing pipeline. An association between a missense DCLRE1C variant and V-gene and J-gene trimming of TCR beta chains was found in a later genetic analysis and replicated in an independent cohort. A further reported finding was that TCR beta sequences accurately predicted the HLA-A and HLA-B alleles for most subjects in the first cohort. The only immune exposure information available for the cohort was CMV serostatus. Because HLA typing was unavailable for some donors at each locus, only the typed subset was used in association tests. Assigning TCR associations to individual alleles was difficult when HLA alleles, especially DR and DQ, strongly co-occurred. In a later genetic analysis, fewer N-insertions in productive TCRs were reported among donors in an Asian-associated ancestry cluster than the roughly 700-donor mean.

The library was prepared using the immunoSEQ multiplex PCR assay. A mixture of 60 forward primers for TCR Vbeta segments and 13 reverse primers for TCR Jbeta segments was used in the multiplex PCR. A multiplex PCR assay on genomic DNA amplified the CDR3 region of rearranged TCR beta genes. Amplified TCR beta libraries were sequenced as 87-base-pair reads on the Illumina HiSeq System. The paper's data handling went like this. Across the 700 or so repertoires, a later analysis counted some 80 million unique TCR beta chains, about 10 million of which were shared by at least two donors. Raw reads were error-corrected and collapsed into unique sequences by a nearest-neighbor algorithm in which closely related sequences were merged to remove PCR and sequencing errors. To assign V, D and J gene segments, CDR3 sequences were aligned to IMGT reference sequences. Each retained sequence needed at least a six-nucleotide match to both a V gene segment and a J gene segment. Rearrangements were classified as productive when the CDR3 lacked stop codons and remained in frame with V and J, and all other rearrangements were classified as non-productive. CDR3 was defined according to IMGT convention as the region running from the second conserved V-encoded cysteine to the conserved J-encoded phenylalanine. The earlier analysis of fewer than 700 of the donors excluded sequences that lacked an unambiguous match to a single V gene segment. In an earlier analysis of 450 to 750 of the donors, a V segment was called functional when productive rearrangements were above 56.7%, and segregating when the standard deviation between donors exceeded 5%. To diagnose cytomegalovirus status from the catalog of TCR beta chain sequences, a statistical classification framework was built. A later analysis assigned V and J genes by comparing TCR nucleotide sequences with IMGT/GENE-DB human TR gene sequences. In a later analysis, CDR3 sequences and most-parsimonious VDJ recombination scenarios were assigned using the TCRdist pipeline. In a later analysis, every TCR beta chain was defined by the combination of its CDR3 amino acid sequence and its V-gene family, and reads without a unique V-gene family were dropped. As a way to deal with suspected cross-contamination and a sequencing artifact, a later analysis dropped approximately 570 nucleotide sequences that were highly shared and had low generation probability. In a later analysis, a clonal expansion index was calculated for each public chain from normalized within-repertoire ranks of inferred template counts. Generation probabilities in a later analysis came from a VDJ recombination model fitted to out-of-frame rearrangements, and those results were checked against IGoR. In a later analysis, hypergeometric tests were used to score TCR-TCR, TCR-HLA and TCR-CMV co-occurrence, with a repertoire-size bias correction applied to TCR pairs. A later analysis estimated false discovery rates by permuting HLA or CMV assignments 20 times. A later analysis grouped co-occurring TCRs with DBSCAN, adding TCRdist sequence similarity when clustering within HLA-allele-positive subsets. Co-occurrence clustering excluded repertoires with fewer than 30,000 or more than 120,000 public chains, plus five with anomalous nucleotide sharing. TCRdb took this table from immuneACCESS and kept in-frame rearrangements with V and J called. Such tables lack part of the clones; where checked against another copy, unresolved V genes explain under half of the gap, and the rest is unexplained. V, J and clone size were drawn from that table, and D and trimming were deduced from the DNA. The sample table includes around 200,000 clones. The ten largest clones take up about 1.1% of the sample.

CDR3 length: 19 amino acids, cysteine to phenylalanine. Only the CDR3 DNA is retained, 57 bases long and in frame from the first base. As regards this clone: It has no known antigen specificity.

The cohort comprised around 690 healthy bone marrow donors. At the time of sampling, every cohort member was nominally healthy, though immune exposures that went unrecorded were likely present. The donor tested CMV seropositive, placing the donor among the 250 to 350 seropositive members of the cohort. Each donor provided a peripheral blood sample, and peripheral blood mononuclear cells were used for TCR beta sequencing. The Qiagen DNeasy Blood Extraction Kit was used to extract genomic DNA from the blood cell samples. The chain uses TRBV1 and TRBJ2-2; the tabulated D call, TRBD1, remains unverified against the DNA. TRBV1 is tagged as a pseudogene. The receptor was derived from a girl aged 2-9 years in good health and CMV-seropositive. The source material was PBMCs. This receptor has the CDR3 CTSSQDLRGRGQGTGELFF. The nucleotide sequence is given as TGCACCAGCAGCCAAGATTTGAGGGGGAGAGGACAGGGGACCGGGGAGCTGTTTTTT.